This entry describes one TCR beta chain. No antigen is known for it. The data were obtained in a study of brain T cells in children with intractable seizures. Surgery cases with the highest brain T cell transcript signatures were chosen for sequencing. Before surgery, patients took at least one anti-epileptic drug. Sequencing was performed with immunoSEQ multiplex PCR; in TCRdb, only in-frame clones are kept and a portion is missing. The profile covers fewer than 85,000 clones, with approximately 94% appearing a single time and less than 2% taken by the ten largest. Study observations and caveats: Absence of clones before surgery may stem from lower sequencing depth. HCMV serostatus was not known, and viral specificity came from CDR3 similarity only.

Germline V lookup: CDR1 LNHDA, CDR2 SQIVND (reference sequence). The CDR3 contains 15 residues. V lost 0 bases and J 10 bases, leaving 16 bases between the germline ends. This TCR derives from a boy under three years old with tuberous sclerosis and intractable seizures. Sequencing was performed on peripheral blood, taken at surgery. The chain is built from TRBV19 and TRBJ2-1; the D gene is possibly TRBD1 (5 bases). CDR3 in amino acids: CASSIDLGAVGEQFF. For the CDR3, the DNA is TGTGCCAGTAGTATAGATCTAGGGGCCGTCGGGGAGCAGTTCTTC.